These 15 T cell receptor beta chains share one sample of origin, sequenced in a study of blood T cells in healthy people across ages. Combining a sample-barcoded 5' primer with a J-beta primer mix, a second PCR ran for roughly 7 to 11 cycles. Each CDR3 protein is one row after TCRdb ran MiXCR on the 5' RACE reads. The data show hundreds of thousands of distinct CDR3 sequences, around 45% seen once. Sequenced sample: blood. The receptors here all came from a woman between 55 and 75 years old in good health.

The chain uses TRBV5-1 and TRBJ1-1; 9 bases are a match to TRBD1. The germline V gene encodes CDR1 SGHRS and CDR2 YFSETQ. The CDR3 is made up of 15 amino acids. Trimming removed 3 bases from V and 0 bases from J; junction bases left unmatched: 3. The chain's CDR3 is CASSSGQGMNTEAFF. The CDR3 region has the DNA TGCGCCAGCAGCTCGGGACAGGGCATGAACACTGAAGCTTTCTTT.

The genes are TRBV28 and TRBJ2-5, with 7 bases aligning to TRBD1. The assigned J gene may be wrong: the sequence end matches TRBJ2-7 better. Germline lookup yields CDR1 MDHEN and CDR2 SYDVKM. The CDR3 loop spans 14 amino acids. Here the CDR3 DNA reads TGTGCCAGCAGGCGACAGGGTGGGCCCTACGAGCAGTACTTC. This gives the protein CASRRQGGPYEQYF.

The rearrangement joins TRBV11-1 to TRBJ2-7; unclear D gene. CDR3 length equals 14 residues. CDR1 and CDR2 from the germline V gene are SGHAT and FQDESV (reference sequence). Trimming cost V 1 base and J 2 bases, with 9 bases left between them. Here the CDR3 DNA reads TGTGCCAGCAGCTTAGGACACAGCGCCTACGAGCAGTACTTC. This encodes CASSLGHSAYEQYF.

The V and J genes are TRBV6-1 and TRBJ2-3, with a possible D match to TRBD1 (6 bases). From germline, CDR1 is MNHNS and CDR2 SASEGT. The V and J ends lost 7 bases and 4 bases respectively, with 24 bases between them. The CDR3 consists of 17 residues. The CDR3 spells CASKPSWTDGHADTQYF. In DNA, the CDR3 is TGTGCCAGCAAACCTAGTTGGACAGACGGTCACGCAGATACGCAGTATTTT.

The sample holds a few counts of this clonotype. The V gene is TRBV12-3 or TRBV12-4, the J gene TRBJ2-7; either TRBD1 or TRBD2 may supply D (5 bases each). CDR3 length: 17 amino acids. V lost 6 bases to trimming and J lost 3 bases, with 24 bases between them. The CDR3 here is CASSHRGLETRGYEQYF. The CDR3 region has the DNA TGTGCCAGCAGCCACCGGGGTCTAGAAACGAGGGGCTACGAGCAGTACTTC.

The chain joins TRBV7-2 to TRBJ2-7; D might be TRBD2 (6 bases). CDR1 is SGHTA, CDR2 FQGNSA, per germline. Trimming took off 5 bases at V and 5 bases at J, with 16 bases between the two ends. The CDR3 contains 14 residues. CDR3 residues: CASSPSGTYDEQYF. The CDR3 DNA is TGTGCCAGCAGCCCCTCGGGGACTTATGACGAGCAGTACTTC. The full variable domain, with the rest looked up from reference TRBV7-2 and TRBJ2-7, is GAGVSQSPSNKVTEKGKDVELRCDPISGHTALYWYRQSLGQGLEFLIYFQGNSAPDKSGLPSDRFSAERTGGSVSTLTIQRTQQEDSAVYLCASSPSGTYDEQYFGPGTRLTVT.

This rearrangement joins TRBV20-1 to TRBJ2-4; 7 bases map to TRBD2. The J call is in doubt because the DNA end fits TRBJ2-5 better. Germline V lookup: CDR1 DFQATT, CDR2 SNEGSKA (reference sequence). This CDR3 has 15 amino acids. The CDR3 sequence is CSARDRGGRGETQYF. CDR3 coding DNA: TGCAGTGCTAGAGATCGCGGCGGGAGAGGGGAGACCCAGTACTTC.

V is TRBV7-2 and J is TRBJ2-3; 7 bases are a match to TRBD2. The CDR3 spans 15 residues. The germline CDR1 and CDR2 sequences are SGHTA and FQGNSA. V lost 2 bases to trimming and J lost 5 bases; unmatched junction nucleotides: 7. The CDR3 bases are TGTGCCAGCAGCTTATATGGCAGGGAGGGAGATACGCAGTATTTT. This translates into CASSLYGREGDTQYF.

This clonotype has just a few counts. The V and J genes are TRBV5-1 and TRBJ1-1, with TRBD1 matching over 8 bases. Germline V lookup: CDR1 SGHRS, CDR2 YFSETQ. The V and J ends lost 6 bases and 1 base, in that order; junction bases with no gene match: 8. There are 15 residues in the CDR3. The CDR3 loop is CASTRQGQGNTEAFF. The DNA of the CDR3 is TGCGCCAGCACCCGGCAAGGACAGGGGAACACTGAAGCTTTCTTT. The full variable domain, in which reference TRBV5-1 and TRBJ1-1 provide the parts outside the CDR3, is KAGVTQTPRYLIKTRGQQVTLSCSPISGHRSVSWYQQTPGQGLQFLFEYFSETQRNKGNFPGRFSGRQFSNSRSEMNVSTLELGDSALYLCASTRQGQGNTEAFFGQGTRLTVV.

This clonotype was picked up many times. A much larger clone differs by one base, so this may be a read error. This sequence joins TRBV7-2 and TRBJ2-7; D not resolved. Trimming shortened V by 5 bases and J by 2 bases, and 13 bases separated the two germline ends. The CDR3 is made up of 14 amino acids. Per germline, CDR1 SGHTA and CDR2 FQGNSA. The CDR3 here is CASSVVLRTYEQYF. The CDR3 DNA sequence: TGTGCCAGCAGCGTAGTACTGAGAACCTACGAGCAGTACTTC.

The table lists this clonotype with a few counts. The chain uses TRBV29-1 and TRBJ2-7; D could derive from TRBD1 or TRBD2 (5 bases each). Near its end, the DNA agrees better with TRBJ2-5, so the J call may be wrong. CDR1 and CDR2 (germline): SQVTM, ANQGSEA. The CDR3 consists of 16 residues. The CDR3 region has the DNA TGCAGCGTCGTGAGGGGCAGGAGCGGTTCTTTTGAGACCCAGTACTTC. Encoded protein: CSVVRGRSGSFETQYF.

The gene calls are TRBV5-1 and TRBJ2-3, with 8 bases aligning to TRBD1. This CDR3 has 15 residues. The germline V gene has CDR1 SGHRS and CDR2 YFSETQ. V lost 3 bases, J lost 5 bases, and 8 bases stayed unmatched. CDR3 protein: CASSYAGGREDTQYF. The DNA for the CDR3 is TGCGCCAGCAGCTATGCAGGGGGCCGCGAAGATACGCAGTATTTT.

The rearrangement uses TRBV7-2 and TRBJ2-6; D might be TRBD2 (6 bases). CDR1 SGHTA and CDR2 FQGNSA come from the germline V gene. Trimming took 3 bases from V and 0 from J, leaving 12 bases between them. The CDR3 sequence is 17 residues long. CDR3 residues: CASSLEGPYSGANVLTF. The CDR3 DNA is TGTGCCAGCAGCTTGGAGGGACCTTACTCTGGGGCCAACGTCCTGACTTTC.

The rearrangement links TRBV7-9 to TRBJ2-5, with TRBD1 identical over 12 bases. CDR3 length: 16 residues. The V gene end was trimmed by 2 bases and the J gene end by 5 bases; junction bases not matched to a gene: 6. CDR1 is SEHNR and CDR2 is FQNEAQ in the germline V gene (reference sequence). The CDR3 loop reads CASSLMGQGAWETQYF. The CDR3 nucleotides are TGTGCCAGCAGCTTAATGGGACAGGGGGCTTGGGAGACCCAGTACTTC. Full variable domain (rest looked up from reference TRBV7-9 and TRBJ2-5): DTGVSQNPRHKITKRGQNVTFRCDPISEHNRLYWYRQTLGQGPEFLTYFQNEAQLEKSRLLSDRFSAERPKGSFSTLEIQRTEQGDSAMYLCASSLMGQGAWETQYFGPGTRLLVL.

This clonotype was seen many times. The chain recombines TRBV11-2 with TRBJ1-2; possible D gene TRBD1, 5 bases. Trimming pared 5 bases from V and 2 bases from J, leaving 15 bases between. The germline V gene encodes CDR1 SGHAT and CDR2 FQNNGV. The CDR3 covers 15 residues. CDR3 in DNA: TGTGCCAGCAGCCTAGGGGAGGGGCCGAACTATGGCTACACCTTC. Its protein product is CASSLGEGPNYGYTF.